One and the same sample provided the 3 T cell receptor beta chains below, sequenced in a study of blood T cell repertoires in COVID-19 (dated by TCRdb to the early 2020s). The library was prepared using the immunoSEQ multiplex PCR assay. TCRdb holds this immuneACCESS table with in-frame rearrangements only. Some clones are missing; in checked studies, unresolved V genes explain under half, and the rest has no known cause. The sample table contains 200,000 to 250,000 clones; only one count was recorded for around 88% of them. The top ten clonotypes cover over 1.1% of the sample. Sequencing was done on a sample of peripheral blood. These receptors originate from a man older than 75 with acute or convalescent COVID-19.

The chain couples TRBV4-1 to TRBJ1-3; possibly TRBD1 for D (6 bases). The CDR3 totals 15 residues. V shed 1 base and J shed 6 bases, with 13 bases lying between them. Germline CDR1 reads MGHRA; CDR2 reads YSYEKL. The chain's CDR3 is CASSQADSLVNTIYF. The DNA for the CDR3 is TGCGCCAGCAGCCAAGCGGACAGCCTCGTAAACACCATATATTTT.

This chain uses TRBV13 with TRBJ2-7, with 7 bases fitting TRBD1. Trimming removed 5 bases from V and 2 bases from J; junction bases left unmatched: 6. This CDR3 has 14 amino acids. Germline V CDR1 and CDR2: PRHDT, FYEKMQ (reference sequence). The DNA of the CDR3 is TGTGCCAGCAGCCTCCGGGACAGAACCTACGAGCAGTACTTC. Protein product: CASSLRDRTYEQYF. Full variable domain (missing parts from reference TRBV13 and TRBJ2-7): AAGVIQSPRHLIKEKRETATLKCYPIPRHDTVYWYQQGPGQDPQFLISFYEKMQSDKGSIPDRFSAQQFSDYHSELNMSSLELGDSALYFCASSLRDRTYEQYFGPGTRLTVT.

The chain joins TRBV3-1 (or the pseudogene TRBV3-2) to TRBJ1-1; a possible D gene is TRBD1 (6 bases). The CDR3 runs 13 residues. From germline, CDR1 is LGHDT and CDR2 YNNKEL (reference sequence). Trimming cost V 3 bases and J 6 bases, with 11 bases left between them. The CDR3 loop reads CASSHSGVAEAFF. The DNA of the CDR3 is TGTGCCAGCAGCCACTCAGGGGTCGCTGAAGCTTTCTTT.